Below, 8 T cell receptor beta chains from the same sample are listed, as sequenced in a study of blood T cell repertoires in COVID-19. Some clones are missing from TCRdb's copy, which holds only in-frame ones; the method was immunoSEQ multiplex PCR. This sample has over 100,000 clones, with about four fifths found just once. The sequenced material came from peripheral blood. The receptors come from a human donor in a cohort sampled during active COVID-19.

The chain is built from TRBV27 and TRBJ1-6; tentative D call: TRBD1 (5 bases). This CDR3 has 19 residues. V lost 1 base and J 7 bases, leaving 23 bases between the germline ends. From germline, CDR1 is MNHEY and CDR2 SMNVEV (reference sequence). Here the CDR3 reads CASSLWSVPDGAVNSPLHF. CDR3 coding DNA: TGTGCCAGCAGTTTATGGTCCGTACCTGATGGGGCCGTCAATTCACCCCTCCACTTT.

The chain has TRBV7-3 and TRBJ1-2, with TRBD1 matching over 11 bases. This CDR3 is built from 17 residues. After removal of 5 bases from V and 4 bases from J, the junction contained 12 bases not matched to a gene. CDR1 and CDR2 (germline): SGHTA, FQGTGA. CDR3 in DNA: TGTGCCAGCAGCCAAGGACAGGGGGCGGGCGGGCTCTATGGCTACACCTTC. This translates into CASSQGQGAGGLYGYTF.

The chain couples TRBV3-1 (or the pseudogene TRBV3-2) to TRBJ2-2; the D is unclear. Trimming took off 0 bases at V and 1 base at J, with 3 bases between the two ends. The CDR3 has 14 amino acids. Germline lookup yields CDR1 LGHDT and CDR2 YNNKEL (reference sequence). CDR3 loop: CASSQDRNTGELFF. The CDR3 DNA reads as TGTGCCAGCAGCCAAGATCGGAACACCGGGGAGCTGTTTTTT.

The sample holds one count of this clone. The chain combines TRBV18 with TRBJ1-2, with D uncertain. This CDR3 spans 14 amino acids. V lost 6 bases, J lost 8 bases, and 19 bases lay in between. Germline lookup yields CDR1 KGHSH and CDR2 LQKENI. Here the CDR3 DNA reads TGTGCCAGCTCCTCGGCGCGGGGAATTAGGGGCTACACCTTC. It yields the protein CASSSARGIRGYTF.

This chain joins TRBV11-2 and TRBJ2-7; 12 bases match TRBD2. The V segment lost 6 bases and the J segment 2 bases; nucleotides outside the gene matches: 11. The germline gives CDR1 SGHAT, CDR2 FQNNGV. CDR3 length equals 17 residues. The CDR3 reads CASRTLAGGPRAYEQYF. CDR3 DNA: TGTGCCAGCAGGACCCTAGCGGGGGGGCCCCGCGCCTACGAGCAGTACTTC.

This clone appeared a single time. This chain connects TRBV7-3 to TRBJ1-2, with unresolved D. V dropped 2 bases and J dropped 4 bases, with 14 bases sitting between them. The CDR3 runs to 15 residues. Germline loops: CDR1 SGHTA, CDR2 FQGTGA. CDR3 in DNA: TGTGCCAGCAGCTTACTAGGCAATTCCGGCTATGGCTACACCTTC. Protein: CASSLLGNSGYGYTF.

This sequence joins TRBV6-5 and TRBJ1-3; TRBD1 aligns across 7 bases. The junction had 4 bases not matched to a gene; V was cut back by 4 bases and J by 4 bases. The CDR3 totals 14 residues. Germline V gene sequence: CDR1 MNHEY, CDR2 SVGAGI. CDR3 sequence reads: CASSSRGYGNTIYF. DNA for the CDR3: TGTGCCAGCAGTTCCAGGGGGTACGGAAACACCATATATTTT.

V usage is TRBV7-8 and J usage is TRBJ2-2, with 8 bases aligning to TRBD2. With 5 bases clipped from V and 2 bases from J, the junction kept 16 bases outside the gene matches. CDR1 and CDR2 (germline): SGHVS, FQNEAQ. The CDR3 is made up of 19 amino acids. The CDR3 here is CASSPGGAGLQRNTGELFF. Here the CDR3 DNA reads TGTGCCAGCAGCCCGGGGGGGGCGGGTTTGCAGAGAAACACCGGGGAGCTGTTTTTT.